The clone carrying this T cell receptor (beta chain) was seen a single time. The data derive from a study of OX40 agonist ivuxolimab in advanced cancers. As for the study in general: Age averaged around 54 years (range roughly 23 to 90), and roughly 80% were male.

V was pared by 5 bases and J by 2 bases, with 6 bases of the junction left unmatched. CDR3 size: 16 residues. Per the germline V gene, CDR1 is SGDLS and CDR2 is YYNGEE. Some clones are missing from TCRdb's copy, which holds only in-frame ones; the method was immunoSEQ multiplex PCR. The sample lists 50,000 to 55,000 clones; 80% to 85% were seen once. The V call is TRBV9, the J call TRBJ2-3; 12 bases map to TRBD2. Sequenced material: CD4+ or CD8+ T cells sorted from blood, taken in a trial of the OX40 agonist ivuxolimab. The source is an adult with an advanced solid tumor such as melanoma, head and neck, liver or kidney cancer. CDR3 protein: CASSPRLAGVTDTQYF. Written as DNA, the CDR3 is TGTGCCAGCAGTCCTAGACTAGCGGGAGTCACAGATACGCAGTATTTT.